This T cell receptor beta chain was sequenced for a study of lymphopenia after photon versus proton radiotherapy. The CDR3 length is 15 residues. V dropped 5 bases and J dropped 6 bases, with 17 bases sitting between them. The germline gives CDR1 MNHNS, CDR2 SASEGT. This clone appeared a few times. TCRdb's table, derived via immunoSEQ multiplex PCR, lists solely in-frame clones and lacks some. The data contain about 29,000 clones, 87% of them seen just once; the ten biggest clones take up 50%. This chain links TRBV6-1 with TRBJ1-5, with a weak D call TRBD1 (5 bases). This receptor was obtained from a woman between 55 and 75 years old with cholangiocarcinoma. Some clones in this sample may be carry-over from other donors' samples. This specimen consisted of peripheral blood, obtained from a patient treated with proton-based radiotherapy. CDR3 in amino acids: CASSLTGGIGQPQHF. As DNA, the CDR3 is TGTGCCAGCAGTTTAACGGGGGGGATCGGTCAGCCCCAGCATTTT.